These T cell receptor beta chains were read from a single sample in a study of T cell repertoires in cytomegalovirus infection. One entry per CDR3 protein, called by TCRdb with MiXCR from the reads. This table holds around 530,000 distinct CDR3 sequences, 26% found once. Sequencing was carried out using PBMCs. The receptors come from a human donor in good health (CMV status not recorded). Some clones in this sample may be carry-over from other donors' samples. Both conserved end residues are part of each CDR3.

j_call v_call cdr3_aa
TRBJ1-4 TRBV28 CASSFGYRELFF
TRBJ2-7 TRBV6-6 CASSYSKRDRGRYEQYF
TRBJ2-5 TRBV4-1 CASSQLGSVQETQYF
TRBJ2-7 TRBV29-1 CSVGPGGESEQYF
TRBJ1-3 TRBV7-2 CASSLASAGGNTIYF
TRBJ1-5 TRBV12-3/TRBV12-4 CASRGTGVRQPQHF
TRBJ2-4 TRBV29-1 CSGSGTAKNIQYF
TRBJ1-1 TRBV6-5 CASSYQGAITEAFF
TRBJ1-1 TRBV24-1 CATSEQENTEAFF
TRBJ2-7 TRBV7-2 CASSIRSSGTSGSSYEQYF
TRBJ2-1 TRBV10-3 CAISKGQGTNEQFF
TRBJ2-1 TRBV19 CASILGGSGEQFF
TRBJ1-1 TRBV4-3 CASSQAATWAGAFF
TRBJ2-7 TRBV28 CASSFADEQYF
TRBJ2-3 TRBV7-9 CASRKNSGRALDTQYF
TRBJ2-2 TRBV4-1 CASSQAAAGELFF
TRBJ2-5 TRBV7-2 CASSFGGRVQETQYF
TRBJ1-4 TRBV28 CASSSTGVSLRTNEKLFF
TRBJ1-2 TRBV19 CASSFRSGQHSNYGYTF
TRBJ1-2 TRBV19 CASSIDLLADYGYTF
TRBJ2-2 TRBV7-9 CASRHGLAGVSGGELFF
TRBJ1-4 TRBV18 CASSLYGPNGKLFF
TRBJ2-2 TRBV7-6 CASTAGQGGTGELFF
TRBJ2-1 TRBV6-2/TRBV6-3 CASISSTYEQFF
TRBJ2-3 TRBV20-1 CSASPVADTQYF
TRBJ2-4 TRBV6-1 CASSESGTVIQYF
TRBJ2-1 TRBV28 CASSLAGQSSYNEQFF
TRBJ2-1 TRBV28 CASITGTGAYNEQFF
TRBJ2-1 TRBV7-2 CASSPGISGTRQFF
TRBJ1-2 TRBV11-3 CASSLDHYGHNYGYTF
TRBJ2-2 TRBV5-6 CASSLAGPFANTGELFF
TRBJ2-2 TRBV7-2 CASSPTSGRGTGELFF
TRBJ2-3 TRBV20-1 CSATLERTVPDTQYF
TRBJ1-2 TRBV4-3 CASSPRAQGDLYGYTF
TRBJ1-5 TRBV28 CASSLGGGDQPQHF
TRBJ2-3 TRBV20-1 CSASEDLSDTQYF